Listed below are T cell receptor beta chains from one sample, sequenced in a study of blood T cell repertoires in COVID-19. Clones were read by immunoSEQ multiplex PCR, and TCRdb kept only the in-frame ones, dropping some. The sample has approximately 300,000 clones, 75% to 90% seen once. The sequenced material came from PBMCs or T cells enriched from blood (not recorded which). These receptors were taken from a man between 60 and 75 years old who had recovered from COVID-19. Each CDR3 is given with its conserved first and last residue. Each record gives: V gene, D gene, clone size, J gene, CDR3 protein, CDR3 DNA. A D gene is named only where the DNA matches it firmly. Only some rows state a clone size, as once, few, many or a class for expanded clones.

v_call: TRBV18
d_call: .
clone_size: once
j_call: TRBJ1-4
cdr3_aa: CASSGQLATNEKLFF
cdr3_nt: TGTGCCAGCTCCGGACAGCTTGCAACTAATGAAAAACTGTTTTTT

v_call: TRBV7-9
d_call: .
clone_size: once
j_call: TRBJ2-1
cdr3_aa: CASSLGEGVNEQFF
cdr3_nt: TGTGCCAGCAGCCTGGGAGAGGGGGTCAATGAGCAGTTCTTC

v_call: TRBV5-1
d_call: .
clone_size: .
j_call: TRBJ1-2
cdr3_aa: CASSLSAGGSDGYTF
cdr3_nt: TGCGCCAGCAGCCTCTCGGCCGGAGGATCCGATGGCTACACCTTC

v_call: TRBV11-2
d_call: TRBD1
clone_size: .
j_call: TRBJ1-6
cdr3_aa: CASSRDSYNSPLHF
cdr3_nt: TGTGCCAGCAGCCGGGACAGCTATAATTCACCCCTCCACTTT

v_call: TRBV19
d_call: TRBD1
clone_size: .
j_call: TRBJ1-2
cdr3_aa: CATAIQGANYGYTF
cdr3_nt: TGTGCCACCGCAATACAGGGGGCTAACTATGGCTACACCTTC

v_call: TRBV7-3
d_call: .
clone_size: .
j_call: TRBJ2-1
cdr3_aa: CASSFDSDTEQFF
cdr3_nt: TGTGCCAGCAGCTTCGACAGCGATACTGAGCAGTTCTTC

v_call: TRBV6-1
d_call: .
clone_size: once
j_call: TRBJ1-5
cdr3_aa: CASSEGQTNQPQHF
cdr3_nt: TGTGCCAGCAGTGAAGGACAGACGAATCAGCCCCAGCATTTT

v_call: TRBV5-4
d_call: TRBD2
clone_size: .
j_call: TRBJ2-7
cdr3_aa: CASSFTSGSYEQYF
cdr3_nt: TGTGCCAGCAGCTTTACTAGCGGGAGCTACGAGCAGTACTTC

v_call: TRBV5-1
d_call: TRBD1
clone_size: .
j_call: TRBJ1-3
cdr3_aa: CASSLVLQGAMHEAGNTIYF
cdr3_nt: TGCGCCAGCAGCTTGGTCCTACAGGGGGCTATGCATGAGGCTGGAAACACCATATATTTT

v_call: TRBV24-1
d_call: .
clone_size: .
j_call: TRBJ2-5
cdr3_aa: CATSDRAGITQETQYF
cdr3_nt: TGTGCCACCAGTGACCGAGCAGGGATAACGCAAGAGACCCAGTACTTC

v_call: TRBV6-5
d_call: .
clone_size: .
j_call: TRBJ1-6
cdr3_aa: CASRYPGINSPLHF
cdr3_nt: TGTGCCAGCAGGTACCCGGGGATTAATTCACCCCTCCACTTT

v_call: TRBV6-2/TRBV6-3
d_call: .
clone_size: .
j_call: TRBJ1-2
cdr3_aa: CASSRGGNGYTF
cdr3_nt: TGTGCCAGCAGTCGGGGCGGGAATGGCTACACCTTC

v_call: TRBV7-9
d_call: .
clone_size: .
j_call: TRBJ2-1
cdr3_aa: CASSSLLGGVYNEQFF
cdr3_nt: TGTGCCAGCAGCTCCCTCCTGGGCGGGGTCTACAATGAGCAGTTCTTC

v_call: TRBV10-2
d_call: .
clone_size: .
j_call: TRBJ2-7
cdr3_aa: CASTKTYEQYF
cdr3_nt: TGCGCCAGCACCAAAACCTACGAGCAGTACTTC

v_call: TRBV6-2/TRBV6-3
d_call: .
clone_size: .
j_call: TRBJ2-6
cdr3_aa: CASSSFGRASGANVLTF
cdr3_nt: TGTGCCAGCAGCTCCTTCGGCAGGGCCTCTGGGGCCAACGTCCTGACTTTC

v_call: TRBV7-6
d_call: TRBD2
clone_size: .
j_call: TRBJ2-2
cdr3_aa: CASSRGTSGRGELFF
cdr3_nt: TGTGCCAGCAGCCGAGGGACTAGCGGGAGGGGGGAGCTGTTTTTT